The present T cell receptor beta chain was sequenced within a study of control samples from healthy donors and cancer patients. Data came from immunoSEQ multiplex PCR; TCRdb stores just in-frame clones and leaves some out. Of some 82,000 clones listed, about 87% are singletons. The V end lost 6 bases, the J end lost 0 bases, and 12 bases lay between the germline ends. The length of the CDR3 is 15 residues. Germline CDR1 and CDR2: LNHDA and SQIVND (reference sequence). J is TRBJ1-5 and V is TRBV19; the D is unclear. The receptor was derived from a man in his fifties in good health. The sequencing sample was made of blood. The CDR3 here is CASSHGGYSNQPQHF. The CDR3 DNA is TGTGCCAGTAGCCATGGTGGGTATAGCAATCAGCCCCAGCATTTT.